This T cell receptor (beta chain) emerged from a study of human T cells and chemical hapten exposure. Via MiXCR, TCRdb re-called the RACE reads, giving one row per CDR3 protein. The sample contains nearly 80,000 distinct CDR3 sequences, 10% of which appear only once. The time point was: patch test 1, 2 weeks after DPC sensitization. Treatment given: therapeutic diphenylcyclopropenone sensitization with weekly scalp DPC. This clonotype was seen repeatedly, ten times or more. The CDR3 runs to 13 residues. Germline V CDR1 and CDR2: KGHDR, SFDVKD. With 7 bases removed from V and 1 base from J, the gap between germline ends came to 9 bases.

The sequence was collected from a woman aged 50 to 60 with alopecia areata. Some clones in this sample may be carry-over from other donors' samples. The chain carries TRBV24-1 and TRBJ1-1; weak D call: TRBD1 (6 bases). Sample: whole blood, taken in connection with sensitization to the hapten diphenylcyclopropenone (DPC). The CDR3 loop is CATSRGTNTEAFF. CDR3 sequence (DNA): TGTGCCACCAGCAGGGGCACGAACACTGAAGCTTTCTTT.